This T cell receptor (beta chain) derives from a study of T cells in Graves' hyperthyroidism and ophthalmopathy. Trimming took 2 bases from V and 5 from J; bases not matched to a gene: 10. CDR3 size: 16 residues. Germline lookup yields CDR1 SEHNR and CDR2 FQNEAQ (reference sequence). Amplified TCR beta CDR3 regions came from RNA transcripts. The study used the HTBI primer set for a first-round RT-PCR of the TCR CDR3. TCRdb reprocessed the multiplex PCR reads with MiXCR, giving one entry per CDR3 protein. Of around 300,000 distinct CDR3 sequences detected, roughly 14% appear once; the ten largest clones hold 20% to 25%. In its sample, this clonotype was seen a few times. Exclusion criteria comprised uncontrolled infection, other autoimmune disease, pregnancy or lactation.

This receptor was taken from a woman aged 25-40 years with Graves' hyperthyroidism. Sample: blood. The V call is TRBV7-9, the J call TRBJ1-2; TRBD1 matches 8 bases. CDR3 bases: TGTGCCAGCAGCTTAACCCAGACAGGGGTCGGGTATGGCTACACCTTC. This codes for CASSLTQTGVGYGYTF.